The rows below give T cell receptor beta chains drawn from one sample of a study of T cell repertoires in cytomegalovirus infection. Each CDR3 protein gets one entry after TCRdb re-called the reads with MiXCR. The sample lists more than 400,000 distinct CDR3 sequences; about 26% were seen once. Sequenced input: PBMCs. Receptor source: a human donor in good health (CMV status not recorded). Some clones in this sample may be carry-over from other donors' samples. CDR3s include the opening cysteine and the closing phenylalanine or tryptophan. The D gene is left open where the match is weak. Where a row states a size, it is once, few, many or the class of an expanded clone; other rows omit it.

clone size | D gene | J gene | V gene | CDR3 DNA | CDR3 protein
few | NA | TRBJ2-1 | TRBV12-3/TRBV12-4 | TGTGCCAGCAGTTTTCAGCTTAGCTATGAGCAGTTCTTC | CASSFQLSYEQFF
many | NA | TRBJ1-1 | TRBV7-2 | TGTGCCAGCAGGTCGTTTTCGAACACTGAAGCTTTCTTT | CASRSFSNTEAFF
NA | TRBD1 | TRBJ1-1 | TRBV6-5 | TGTGCCAGCAGTACTCGGTCACAGGGGGCTGACACTGAAGCTTTCTTT | CASSTRSQGADTEAFF
NA | TRBD1 | TRBJ2-2 | TRBV2 | TGTGCCAGCAGTGAGGACAGGGGGGGTTCCGGGGAGCTGTTTTTT | CASSEDRGGSGELFF
NA | TRBD2 | TRBJ2-7 | TRBV6-1 | TGTGCCAGCAGTGGGCGGGAGGGCCCCTACGAGCAGTACTTC | CASSGREGPYEQYF
few | NA | TRBJ1-5 | TRBV19 | TGTGCCAGTAATTGGGACATCAATAGCAATCAGCCCCAGCATTTT | CASNWDINSNQPQHF
NA | NA | TRBJ2-7 | TRBV14 | TGTGCCAGCAGCCAAGATCTACTTGCCTACGAGCAGTACTTC | CASSQDLLAYEQYF
NA | TRBD1 | TRBJ1-5 | TRBV27 | TGTGCCAGCAGTACTCTGACAGGGATAAGCAATCAGCCCCAGCATTTT | CASSTLTGISNQPQHF
NA | TRBD2 | TRBJ2-3 | TRBV18 | TGTGCCAGCTCACCAGATCTCCTAGCGGGAGTGGATACGCAGTATTTT | CASSPDLLAGVDTQYF
NA | NA | TRBJ1-2 | TRBV29-1 | TGCAGCGTCATGGACGCAGCTTATGGCTACACCTTC | CSVMDAAYGYTF
NA | NA | TRBJ2-3 | TRBV5-5 | TGTGCCAGCAGCTTCGCATCCTGGGGACCGGATAGCACAGATACGCAGTATTTT | CASSFASWGPDSTDTQYF
NA | NA | TRBJ1-2 | TRBV29-1 | TGCAGCGTTGAGTCAGGGGATGGCTACACCTTC | CSVESGDGYTF
NA | NA | TRBJ1-1 | TRBV7-2 | TGTGCCAGCAGCTTAGAGGCAGGGTCGGGCACTGAAGCTTTCTTT | CASSLEAGSGTEAFF
NA | NA | TRBJ1-3 | TRBV4-1 | TGCGCCAGCAGCCAAGAGGGCTTTGGAAACACCATATATTTT | CASSQEGFGNTIYF
NA | TRBD2 | TRBJ2-2 | TRBV7-4 | TGTGCCAGCAGCTTAAGGGGAGGGAGCAGGACCGGGGAGCTGTTTTTT | CASSLRGGSRTGELFF
NA | TRBD2 | TRBJ2-1 | TRBV7-2 | TGTGCCAGCAGCTTAACGGCGGGAGGGTCCTACAATGAGCAGTTCTTC | CASSLTAGGSYNEQFF
few | TRBD2 | TRBJ2-1 | TRBV7-6 | TGTGCCACTGGGTTAGCGGGAGGGTCTGGGAATGAGCAGTTCTTC | CATGLAGGSGNEQFF
NA | TRBD1 | TRBJ1-5 | TRBV7-8 | TGTGCCAGCAGTCAAAGTAGGGACAGGCACAATCAGCCCCACCATTTT | CASSQSRDRHNQPHHF
NA | NA | TRBJ2-5 | TRBV27 | TGTGCCAGCAGTTTATCCCGTCGGAACCAAGAGACCCAGTACTTC | CASSLSRRNQETQYF
few | NA | TRBJ1-1 | TRBV27 | TGTGCCAGCAGTACCCCAGGCAGACTGAACACTGAAGCTTTCTTT | CASSTPGRLNTEAFF
few | TRBD2 | TRBJ2-1 | TRBV4-1 | TGCGCCAGCAGCCGAGGTAGCGGGAGGGATAGGAATGAGCAGTTCTTC | CASSRGSGRDRNEQFF
many | TRBD2 | TRBJ2-3 | TRBV7-3 | TGTGCCAGCAGCTCGGACTTGGCGGGAGTAAGAGGCACGCAGTATTTT | CASSSDLAGVRGTQYF
NA | TRBD1 | TRBJ2-3 | TRBV6-1 | TGTGCCAGCAACAGGGACAGGGCTACCGCAGATACGCAGTATTTT | CASNRDRATADTQYF
NA | NA | TRBJ2-1 | TRBV9 | TGTGCCAGCACCGATAGGGCGAATGAGCAGTTCTTC | CASTDRANEQFF
many | TRBD2 | TRBJ2-7 | TRBV7-2 | TGTGCCAGCAGCTTAGCGTCCTCAACTAGCGGGAGGTTCTTATCCTACGAGCAGTACTTC | CASSLASSTSGRFLSYEQYF
NA | NA | TRBJ2-2 | TRBV7-8 | TGTGCCAGCAGCTTTCGACCCTCGAACACCGGGGAGCTGTTTTTT | CASSFRPSNTGELFF
few | NA | TRBJ1-4 | TRBV4-3 | TGCGCCAGCAGCCAAGATCTCGCAGCAACTAATGAAAAACTGTTTTTT | CASSQDLAATNEKLFF
few | NA | TRBJ2-1 | TRBV5-1 | TGCGCCAGCAGCGGGGGTGTGACCGGGAATGAGCAGTTCTTC | CASSGGVTGNEQFF
many | TRBD2 | TRBJ2-3 | TRBV7-2 | TGTGCCAGCAGCTTAGCGGGACTAGCGGGATCAGATACGCAGTATTTT | CASSLAGLAGSDTQYF
NA | NA | TRBJ2-5 | TRBV28 | TGTGCCAGCACCGGCGGGGGCCCCCAAGAGACCCAGTACTTC | CASTGGGPQETQYF
NA | TRBD2 | TRBJ2-3 | TRBV12-3/TRBV12-4 | TGTGCCAGCACCGGGACTAGCGGAACAGATACGCAGTATTTT | CASTGTSGTDTQYF
few | TRBD1 | TRBJ2-1 | TRBV27 | TGTGCCAGCAGCCGGGACAGGGACCCCTACAATGAGCAGTTCTTC | CASSRDRDPYNEQFF
NA | NA | TRBJ2-1 | TRBV20-1 | TGCAGTGCTAAGGGAGGGACAGCCCGTCGGTTCTTC | CSAKGGTARRFF
few | NA | TRBJ2-5 | TRBV19 | TGTGCCAGTAGCAACGGAGATGAAGAGACCCAGTACTTC | CASSNGDEETQYF
NA | NA | TRBJ2-7 | TRBV11-3 | TGTGCCAGCAGCAAACGATCCTCCGAGCAGTACTTC | CASSKRSSEQYF
many | NA | TRBJ1-1 | TRBV7-2 | TGTGCCAGCAGCAACCAGGGGAACACTGAAGCTTTCTTT | CASSNQGNTEAFF
many | NA | TRBJ1-1 | TRBV7-2 | TGTGCCAGCAGCCCTAGGGGCAGACAGAACACTGAAGCTTTCTTT | CASSPRGRQNTEAFF
NA | NA | TRBJ2-3 | TRBV6-6 | TGTGCCAGCAGGCTCCTCTCAGGGGCAAGTCGTTCTAGCACAGATACGCAGTATTTT | CASRLLSGASRSSTDTQYF
NA | TRBD1 | TRBJ2-3 | TRBV7-9 | TGTGCCAGCAGCTTGGACAGGACGGCAGATACGCAGTATTTT | CASSLDRTADTQYF
once | NA | TRBJ2-3 | TRBV28 | TGTGCCAGCAGCAGGGGCAGGGGAAGTGGTACGCAGTATTTT | CASSRGRGSGTQYF